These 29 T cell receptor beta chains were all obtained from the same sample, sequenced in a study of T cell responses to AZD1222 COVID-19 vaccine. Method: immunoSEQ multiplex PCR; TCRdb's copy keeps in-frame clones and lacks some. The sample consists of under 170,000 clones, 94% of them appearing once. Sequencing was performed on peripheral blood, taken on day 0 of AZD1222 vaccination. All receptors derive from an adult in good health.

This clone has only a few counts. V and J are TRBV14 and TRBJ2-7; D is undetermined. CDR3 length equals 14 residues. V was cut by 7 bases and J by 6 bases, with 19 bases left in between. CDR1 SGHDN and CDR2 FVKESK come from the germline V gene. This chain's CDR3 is CASIGPQPATEQYV. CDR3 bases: TGTGCCAGCATAGGCCCACAACCGGCGACCGAGCAGTACGTC.

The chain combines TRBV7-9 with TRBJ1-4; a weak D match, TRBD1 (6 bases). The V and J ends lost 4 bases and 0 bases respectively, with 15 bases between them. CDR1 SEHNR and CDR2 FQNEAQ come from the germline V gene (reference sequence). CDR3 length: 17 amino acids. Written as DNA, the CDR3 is TGTGCCAGCAGCTCTACAGGGCGTTCTACAACTAATGAAAAACTGTTTTTT. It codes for CASSSTGRSTTNEKLFF.

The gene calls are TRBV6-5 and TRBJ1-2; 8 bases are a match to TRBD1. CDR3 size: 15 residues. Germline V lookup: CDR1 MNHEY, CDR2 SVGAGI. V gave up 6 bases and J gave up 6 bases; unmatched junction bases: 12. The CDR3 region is CASSADRGGWNGYTF. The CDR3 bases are TGTGCCAGCAGCGCCGACAGGGGAGGATGGAATGGCTACACCTTC.

CDR3 nucleotide sequence: TGTGCCAGCAGTGACCTGTCAGGCACCACACCCCTCCACTTT. Amino acid sequence: CASSDLSGTTPLHF. The V gene is TRBV6-4, the J gene TRBJ1-6; unclear D gene. Trimming took off 2 bases at V and 11 bases at J, with 13 bases between the two ends. CDR1 is MRHNA and CDR2 is SNTAGT in the germline V gene. The CDR3 consists of 14 residues.

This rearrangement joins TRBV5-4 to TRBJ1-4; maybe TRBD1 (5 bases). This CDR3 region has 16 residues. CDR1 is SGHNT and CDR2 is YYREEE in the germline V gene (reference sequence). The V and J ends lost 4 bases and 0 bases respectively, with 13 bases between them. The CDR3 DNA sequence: TGTGCCAGCAGCGAAAGACCGGGACCAACTAATGAAAAACTGTTTTTT. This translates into CASSERPGPTNEKLFF.

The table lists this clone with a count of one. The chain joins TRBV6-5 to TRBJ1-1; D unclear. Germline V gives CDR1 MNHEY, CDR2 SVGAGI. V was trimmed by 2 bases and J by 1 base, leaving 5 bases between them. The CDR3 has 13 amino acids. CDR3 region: CASSYDGNTEAFF. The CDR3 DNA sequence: TGTGCCAGCAGTTACGACGGGAACACTGAAGCTTTCTTT.

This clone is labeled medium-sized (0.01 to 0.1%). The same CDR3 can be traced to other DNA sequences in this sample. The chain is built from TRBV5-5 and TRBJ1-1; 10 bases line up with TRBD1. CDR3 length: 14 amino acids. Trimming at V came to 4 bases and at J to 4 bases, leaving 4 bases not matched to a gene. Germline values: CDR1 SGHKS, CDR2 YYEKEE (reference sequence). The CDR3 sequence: CASSGQGGGTEAFF. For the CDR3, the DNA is TGTGCCAGCAGCGGACAGGGGGGAGGCACTGAAGCTTTCTTT.

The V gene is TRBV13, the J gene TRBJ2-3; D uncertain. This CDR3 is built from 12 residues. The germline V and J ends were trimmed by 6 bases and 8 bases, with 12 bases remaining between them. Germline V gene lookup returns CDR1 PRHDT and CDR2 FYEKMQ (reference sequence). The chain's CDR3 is CASRATLGTQYF. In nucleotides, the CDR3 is TGTGCCAGCAGAGCAACGTTAGGTACGCAGTATTTT.

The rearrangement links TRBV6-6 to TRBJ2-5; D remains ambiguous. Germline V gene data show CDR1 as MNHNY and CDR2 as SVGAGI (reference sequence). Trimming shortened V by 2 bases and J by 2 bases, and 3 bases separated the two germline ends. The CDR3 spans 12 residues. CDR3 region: CASSYLQETQYF. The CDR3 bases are TGTGCCAGCAGTTACCTTCAAGAGACCCAGTACTTC.

CDR3 DNA: TGTGCCAGCAGTTTATCGGTTAGGGCAAAACTGTTTTTT. Translating it yields CASSLSVRAKLFF. The rearrangement uses TRBV28 and TRBJ1-4; D gene ambiguous. Trimming stripped 1 base from V and 10 bases from J, with 10 bases between. CDR1 is MDHEN and CDR2 is SYDVKM in the germline V gene. The CDR3 has 13 amino acids.

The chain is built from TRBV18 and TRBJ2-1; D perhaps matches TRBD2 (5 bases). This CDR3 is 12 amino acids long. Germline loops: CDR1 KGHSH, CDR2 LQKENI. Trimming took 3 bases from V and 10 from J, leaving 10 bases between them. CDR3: CASSPGVKEQFF. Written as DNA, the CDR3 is TGTGCCAGCTCACCCGGGGTTAAAGAGCAGTTCTTC.

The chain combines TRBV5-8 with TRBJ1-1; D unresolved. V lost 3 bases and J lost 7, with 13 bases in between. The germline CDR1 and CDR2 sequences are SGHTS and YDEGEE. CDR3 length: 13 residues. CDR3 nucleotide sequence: TGTGCCAGCAGCTCCAGGAGGAGAGATGAAGCTTTCTTT. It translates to CASSSRRRDEAFF.

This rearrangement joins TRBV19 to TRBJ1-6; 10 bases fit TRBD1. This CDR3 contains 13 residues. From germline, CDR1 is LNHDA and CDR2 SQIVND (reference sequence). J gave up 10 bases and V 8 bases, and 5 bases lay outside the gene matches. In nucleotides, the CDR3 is TGTGCCAGTGCTGACAGGGGGCGATCACCCCTCCACTTT. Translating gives CASADRGRSPLHF.

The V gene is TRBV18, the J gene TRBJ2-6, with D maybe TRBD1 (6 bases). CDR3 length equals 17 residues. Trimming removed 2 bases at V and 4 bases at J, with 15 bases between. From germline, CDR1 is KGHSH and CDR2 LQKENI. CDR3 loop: CASSPSMGAMGANVLTF. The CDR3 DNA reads TGTGCCAGCTCACCATCGATGGGGGCTATGGGGGCCAACGTCCTGACTTTC.

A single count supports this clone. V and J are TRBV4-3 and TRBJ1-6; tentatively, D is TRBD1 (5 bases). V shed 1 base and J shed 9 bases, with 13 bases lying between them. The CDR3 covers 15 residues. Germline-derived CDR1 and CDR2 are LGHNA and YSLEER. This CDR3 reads CASSQGLQGGSPLHF. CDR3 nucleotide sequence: TGCGCCAGCAGCCAAGGTCTTCAGGGTGGTTCACCCCTCCACTTT.

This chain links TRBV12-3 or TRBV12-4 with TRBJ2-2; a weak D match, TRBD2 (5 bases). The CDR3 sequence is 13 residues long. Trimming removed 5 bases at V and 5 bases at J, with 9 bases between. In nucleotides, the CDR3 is TGTGCCAGCAGTCCGGACTGGACCGGGGAGCTGTTTTTT. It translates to CASSPDWTGELFF.

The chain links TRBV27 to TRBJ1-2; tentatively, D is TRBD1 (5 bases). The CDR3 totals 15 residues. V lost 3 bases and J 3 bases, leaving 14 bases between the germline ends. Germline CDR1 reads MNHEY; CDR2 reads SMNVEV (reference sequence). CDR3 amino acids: CASSLSGTPYYGYTF. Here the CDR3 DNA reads TGTGCCAGCAGTTTGTCCGGGACTCCCTACTATGGCTACACCTTC.

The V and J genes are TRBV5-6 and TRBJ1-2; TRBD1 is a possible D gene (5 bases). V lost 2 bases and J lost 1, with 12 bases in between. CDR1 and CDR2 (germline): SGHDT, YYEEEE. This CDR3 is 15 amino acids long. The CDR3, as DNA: TGTGCCAGCAGCTTCAGACAGCTGCTTAACTATGGCTACACCTTC. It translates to CASSFRQLLNYGYTF. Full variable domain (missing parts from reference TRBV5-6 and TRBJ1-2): DAGVTQSPTHLIKTRGQQVTLRCSPKSGHDTVSWYQQALGQGPQFIFQYYEEEERQRGNFPDRFSGHQFPNYSSELNVNALLLGDSALYLCASSFRQLLNYGYTFGSGTRLTVV.

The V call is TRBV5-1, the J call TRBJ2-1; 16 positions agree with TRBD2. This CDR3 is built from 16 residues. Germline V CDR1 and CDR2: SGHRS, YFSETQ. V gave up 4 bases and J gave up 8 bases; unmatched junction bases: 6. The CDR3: CASSPGLAGGLDEQFF. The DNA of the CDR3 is TGCGCCAGCAGCCCGGGACTAGCGGGAGGGCTCGATGAGCAGTTCTTC.

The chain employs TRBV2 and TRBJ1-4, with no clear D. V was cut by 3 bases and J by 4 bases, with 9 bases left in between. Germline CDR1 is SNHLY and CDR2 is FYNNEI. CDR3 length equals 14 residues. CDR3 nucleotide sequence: TGTGCCAGCAGTGAGGGAACTTATAATGAAAAACTGTTTTTT. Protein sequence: CASSEGTYNEKLFF. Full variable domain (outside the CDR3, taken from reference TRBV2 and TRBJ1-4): EPEVTQTPSHQVTQMGQEVILRCVPISNHLYFYWYRQILGQKVEFLVSFYNNEISEKSEIFDDQFSVERPDGSNFTLKIRSTKLEDSAMYFCASSEGTYNEKLFFGSGTQLSVL.

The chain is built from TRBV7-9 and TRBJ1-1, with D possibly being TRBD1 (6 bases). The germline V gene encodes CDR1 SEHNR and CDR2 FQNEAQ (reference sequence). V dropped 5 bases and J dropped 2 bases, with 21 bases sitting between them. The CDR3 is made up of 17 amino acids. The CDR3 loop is CASSLPRTADLNTEAFF. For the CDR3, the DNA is TGTGCCAGCAGCCTGCCGAGGACAGCCGATTTAAACACTGAAGCTTTCTTT.

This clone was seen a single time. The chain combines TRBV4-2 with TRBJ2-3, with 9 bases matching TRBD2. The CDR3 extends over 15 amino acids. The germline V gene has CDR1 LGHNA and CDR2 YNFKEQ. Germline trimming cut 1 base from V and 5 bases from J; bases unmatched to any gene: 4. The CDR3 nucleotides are TGTGCCAGCAGCCAAGCTCTAGCGGGATTAGATACGCAGTATTTT. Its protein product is CASSQALAGLDTQYF.

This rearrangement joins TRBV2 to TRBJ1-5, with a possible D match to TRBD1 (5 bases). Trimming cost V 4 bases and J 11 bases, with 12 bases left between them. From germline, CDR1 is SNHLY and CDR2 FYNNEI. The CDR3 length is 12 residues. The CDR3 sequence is CASSVRGSAQHF. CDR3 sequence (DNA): TGTGCCAGCAGTGTCCGGGGGTCGGCCCAGCATTTT.

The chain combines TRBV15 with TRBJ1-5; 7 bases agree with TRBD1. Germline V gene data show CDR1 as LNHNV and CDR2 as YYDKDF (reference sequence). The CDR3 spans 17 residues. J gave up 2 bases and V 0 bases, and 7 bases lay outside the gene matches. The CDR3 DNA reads TGTGCCACCAGCAGAGATTTAGAGCAGGGGGGCAATCAGCCCCAGCATTTT. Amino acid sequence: CATSRDLEQGGNQPQHF.

CDR3 protein: CASSEEPPRFSYEQYV. CDR3 DNA sequence: TGTGCCAGCAGTGAAGAGCCCCCTAGATTCTCCTACGAGCAGTACGTC. The chain combines TRBV2 with TRBJ2-7; D remains ambiguous. The CDR3 length is 16 residues. CDR1 SNHLY and CDR2 FYNNEI come from the germline V gene. The V gene lost 1 base and the J gene lost 0 bases, with 13 bases spanning the gap.

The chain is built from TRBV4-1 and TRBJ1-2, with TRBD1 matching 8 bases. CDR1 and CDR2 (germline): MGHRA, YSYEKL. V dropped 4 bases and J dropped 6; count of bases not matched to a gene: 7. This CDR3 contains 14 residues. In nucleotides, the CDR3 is TGCGCCAGCAGCCGAGAGACAGGGGTGAATGGCTACACCTTC. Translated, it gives CASSRETGVNGYTF.

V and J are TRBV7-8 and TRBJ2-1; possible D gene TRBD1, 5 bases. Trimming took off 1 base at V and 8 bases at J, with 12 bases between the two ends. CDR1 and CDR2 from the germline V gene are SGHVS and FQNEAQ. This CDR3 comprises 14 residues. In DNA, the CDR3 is TGTGCCAGCAGCTTAGGGACAAGGGCGGATGAGCAGTTCTTC. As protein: CASSLGTRADEQFF. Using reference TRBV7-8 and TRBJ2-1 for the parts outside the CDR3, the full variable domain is GAGVSQSPRYKVAKRGQDVALRCDPISGHVSLFWYQQALGQGPEFLTYFQNEAQLDKSGLPSDRFFAERPEGSVSTLKIQRTQQEDSAVYLCASSLGTRADEQFFGPGTRLTVL.

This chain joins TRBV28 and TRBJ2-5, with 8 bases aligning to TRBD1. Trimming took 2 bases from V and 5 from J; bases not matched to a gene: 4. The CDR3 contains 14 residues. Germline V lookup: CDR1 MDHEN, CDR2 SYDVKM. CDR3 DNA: TGTGCCAGCAGTTTAGCCAACAGGGGGGAGACCCAGTACTTC. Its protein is CASSLANRGETQYF.

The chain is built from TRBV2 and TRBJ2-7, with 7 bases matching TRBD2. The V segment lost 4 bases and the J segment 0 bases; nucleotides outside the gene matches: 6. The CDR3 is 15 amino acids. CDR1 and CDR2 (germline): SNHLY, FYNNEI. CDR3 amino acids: CASSARSGGSYEQYV. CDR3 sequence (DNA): TGTGCCAGCAGTGCGAGGTCGGGAGGCTCCTACGAGCAGTACGTC.